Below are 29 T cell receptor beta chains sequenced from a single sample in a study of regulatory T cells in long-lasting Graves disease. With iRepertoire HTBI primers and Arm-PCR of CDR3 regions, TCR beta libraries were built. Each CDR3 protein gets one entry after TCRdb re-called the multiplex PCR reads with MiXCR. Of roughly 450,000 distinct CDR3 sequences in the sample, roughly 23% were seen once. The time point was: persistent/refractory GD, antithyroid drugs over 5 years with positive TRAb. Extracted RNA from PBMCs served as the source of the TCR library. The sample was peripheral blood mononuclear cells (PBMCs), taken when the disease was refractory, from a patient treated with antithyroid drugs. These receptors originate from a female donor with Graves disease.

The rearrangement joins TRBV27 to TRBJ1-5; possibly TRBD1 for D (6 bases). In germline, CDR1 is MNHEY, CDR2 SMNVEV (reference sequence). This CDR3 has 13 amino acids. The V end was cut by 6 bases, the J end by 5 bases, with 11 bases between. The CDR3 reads CASRLRGDQPQHF. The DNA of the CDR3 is TGTGCCAGCAGGCTTAGGGGGGATCAGCCCCAGCATTTT.

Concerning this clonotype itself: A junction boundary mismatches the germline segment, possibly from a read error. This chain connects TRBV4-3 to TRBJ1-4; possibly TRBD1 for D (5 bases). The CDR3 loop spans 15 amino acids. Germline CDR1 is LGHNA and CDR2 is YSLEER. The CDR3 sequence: CASSQEGIANEKLFF. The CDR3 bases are TGCGCCAGCAGTCAAGAGGGGATAGCTAATGAAAAACTGTTTTTT.

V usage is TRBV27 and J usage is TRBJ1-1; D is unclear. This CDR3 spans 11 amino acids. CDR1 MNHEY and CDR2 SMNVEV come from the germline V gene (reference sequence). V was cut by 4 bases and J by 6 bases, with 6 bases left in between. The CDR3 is CASSSMAEAFF. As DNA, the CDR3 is TGTGCCAGCAGTTCAATGGCTGAAGCTTTCTTT.

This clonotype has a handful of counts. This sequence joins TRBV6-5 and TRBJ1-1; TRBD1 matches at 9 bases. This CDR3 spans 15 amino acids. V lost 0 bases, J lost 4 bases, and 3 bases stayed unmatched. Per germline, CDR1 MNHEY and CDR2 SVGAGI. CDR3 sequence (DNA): TGTGCCAGCAGTTACTCGACAGGGGGAAGCACTGAAGCTTTCTTT. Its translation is CASSYSTGGSTEAFF.

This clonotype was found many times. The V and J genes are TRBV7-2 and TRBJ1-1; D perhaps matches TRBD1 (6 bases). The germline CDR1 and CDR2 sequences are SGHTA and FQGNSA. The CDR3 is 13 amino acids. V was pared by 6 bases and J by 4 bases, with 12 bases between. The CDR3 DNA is TGTGCCAGCAGTTCCACAGGGAGCACTGAAGCTTTCTTT. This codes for CASSSTGSTEAFF. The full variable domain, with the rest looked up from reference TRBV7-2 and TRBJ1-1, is GAGVSQSPSNKVTEKGKDVELRCDPISGHTALYWYRQSLGQGLEFLIYFQGNSAPDKSGLPSDRFSAERTGGSVSTLTIQRTQQEDSAVYLCASSSTGSTEAFFGQGTRLTVV.

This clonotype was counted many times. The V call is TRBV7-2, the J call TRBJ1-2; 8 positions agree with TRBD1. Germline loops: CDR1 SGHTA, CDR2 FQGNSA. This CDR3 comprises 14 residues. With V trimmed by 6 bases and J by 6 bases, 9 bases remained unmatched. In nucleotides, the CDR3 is TGTGCCAGCAGGGAGGGGGACAGGAGAAATGGCTACACCTTC. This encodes CASREGDRRNGYTF.

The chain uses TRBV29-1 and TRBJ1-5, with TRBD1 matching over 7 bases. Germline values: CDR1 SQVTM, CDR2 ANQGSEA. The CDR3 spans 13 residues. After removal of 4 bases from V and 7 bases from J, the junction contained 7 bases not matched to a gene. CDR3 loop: CSVGQGNGQPQHF. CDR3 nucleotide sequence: TGCAGCGTTGGACAGGGCAACGGGCAGCCCCAGCATTTT.

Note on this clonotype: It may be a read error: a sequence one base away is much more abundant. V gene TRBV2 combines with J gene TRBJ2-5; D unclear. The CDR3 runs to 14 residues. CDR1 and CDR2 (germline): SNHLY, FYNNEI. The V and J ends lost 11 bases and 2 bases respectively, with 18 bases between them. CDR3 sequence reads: CAGAFSPYQETQYF. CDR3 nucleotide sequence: TGTGCCGGCGCCTTTTCTCCATATCAAGAGACCCAGTACTTC.

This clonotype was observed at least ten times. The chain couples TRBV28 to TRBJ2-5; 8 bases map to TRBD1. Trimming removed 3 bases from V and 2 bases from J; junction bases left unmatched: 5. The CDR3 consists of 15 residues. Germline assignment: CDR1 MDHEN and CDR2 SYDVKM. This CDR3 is CASSFRTGLQETQYF. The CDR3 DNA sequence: TGTGCCAGCAGTTTTAGGACAGGGCTACAAGAGACCCAGTACTTC.

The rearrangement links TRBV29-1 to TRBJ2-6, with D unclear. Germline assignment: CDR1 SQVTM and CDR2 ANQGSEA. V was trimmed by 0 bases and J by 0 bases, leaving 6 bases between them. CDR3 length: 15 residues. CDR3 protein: CSVEEASSGANVLTF. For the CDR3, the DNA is TGCAGCGTTGAAGAGGCCTCCTCTGGGGCCAACGTCCTGACTTTC.

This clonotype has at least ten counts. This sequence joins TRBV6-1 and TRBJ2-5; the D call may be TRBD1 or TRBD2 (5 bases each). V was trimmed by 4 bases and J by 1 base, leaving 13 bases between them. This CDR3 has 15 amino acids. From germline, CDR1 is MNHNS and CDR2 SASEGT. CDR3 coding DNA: TGTGCCAGCAGTGGCGCCGGGGCGTCCCAAGAGACCCAGTACTTC. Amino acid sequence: CASSGAGASQETQYF.

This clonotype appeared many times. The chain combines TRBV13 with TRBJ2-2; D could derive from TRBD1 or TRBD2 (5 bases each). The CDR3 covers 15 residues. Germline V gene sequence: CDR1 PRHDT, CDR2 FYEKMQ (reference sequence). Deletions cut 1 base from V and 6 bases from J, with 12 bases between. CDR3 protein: CASSLVIGAPGELFF. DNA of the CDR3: TGTGCCAGCAGCTTAGTCATCGGGGCCCCCGGGGAGCTGTTTTTT.

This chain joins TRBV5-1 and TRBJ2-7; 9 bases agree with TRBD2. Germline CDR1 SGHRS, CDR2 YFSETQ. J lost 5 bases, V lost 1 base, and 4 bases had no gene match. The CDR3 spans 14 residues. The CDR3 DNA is TGCGCCAGCAGCTTGTCTAGCGGGGCACACGAGCAGTACTTC. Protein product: CASSLSSGAHEQYF.

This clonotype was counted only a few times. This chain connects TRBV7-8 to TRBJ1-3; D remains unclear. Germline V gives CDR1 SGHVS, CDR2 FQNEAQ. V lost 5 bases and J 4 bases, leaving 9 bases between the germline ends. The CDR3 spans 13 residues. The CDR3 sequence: CASSPLEGNTIYF. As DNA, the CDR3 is TGTGCCAGCAGCCCCCTCGAGGGAAACACCATATATTTT.

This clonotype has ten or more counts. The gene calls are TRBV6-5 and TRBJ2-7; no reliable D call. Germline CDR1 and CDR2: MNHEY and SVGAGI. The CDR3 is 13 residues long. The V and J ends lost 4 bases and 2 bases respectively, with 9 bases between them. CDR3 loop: CASSWVGAYEQYF. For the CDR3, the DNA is TGTGCCAGCAGTTGGGTCGGAGCCTACGAGCAGTACTTC.

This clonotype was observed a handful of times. CDR3 residues: CASRMGDRGPGETQYF. CDR3 DNA sequence: TGTGCCAGCAGAATGGGGGACAGGGGGCCGGGAGAGACCCAGTACTTC. The genes are TRBV11-3 and TRBJ2-5; TRBD1 aligns across 12 bases. Per the germline V gene, CDR1 is SGHNT and CDR2 is YENEEA. Trimming took 6 bases from V and 4 from J; bases not matched to a gene: 9. This CDR3 spans 16 amino acids.

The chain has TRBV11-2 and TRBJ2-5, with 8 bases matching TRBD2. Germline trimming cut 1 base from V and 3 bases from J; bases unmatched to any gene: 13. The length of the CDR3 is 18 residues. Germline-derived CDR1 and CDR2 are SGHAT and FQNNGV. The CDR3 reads CASSLARRFERGKETQYF. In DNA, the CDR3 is TGTGCCAGCAGCTTAGCTCGCCGTTTCGAGCGGGGGAAAGAGACCCAGTACTTC.

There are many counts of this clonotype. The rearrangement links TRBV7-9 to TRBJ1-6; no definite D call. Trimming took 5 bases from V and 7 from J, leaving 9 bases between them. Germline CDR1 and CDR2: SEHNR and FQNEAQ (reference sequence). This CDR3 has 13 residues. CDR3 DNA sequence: TGTGCCAGCAGCCCGACGGGAAATTCACCCCTCCACTTT. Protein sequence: CASSPTGNSPLHF. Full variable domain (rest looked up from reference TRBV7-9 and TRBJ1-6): DTGVSQNPRHKITKRGQNVTFRCDPISEHNRLYWYRQTLGQGPEFLTYFQNEAQLEKSRLLSDRFSAERPKGSFSTLEIQRTEQGDSAMYLCASSPTGNSPLHFGNGTRLTVT.

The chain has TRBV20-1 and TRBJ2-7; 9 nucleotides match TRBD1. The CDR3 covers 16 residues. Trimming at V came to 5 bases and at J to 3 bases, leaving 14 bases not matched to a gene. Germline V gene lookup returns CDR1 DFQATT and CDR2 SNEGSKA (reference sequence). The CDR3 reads CSAVSGSGTGFYEQYF. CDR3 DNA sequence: TGCAGTGCTGTGAGTGGGTCCGGGACAGGGTTCTACGAGCAGTACTTC.

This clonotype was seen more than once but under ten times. CDR3 amino acids: CASSISTAYQPQHF. The CDR3 DNA reads TGTGCCAGTAGTATAAGCACTGCCTATCAGCCCCAGCATTTT. The J gene is TRBJ1-5, the V gene TRBV19; the D is unclear. V was cut by 2 bases and J by 5 bases, with 10 bases left in between. The CDR3 length is 14 residues. CDR1 is LNHDA and CDR2 is SQIVND in the germline V gene (reference sequence).

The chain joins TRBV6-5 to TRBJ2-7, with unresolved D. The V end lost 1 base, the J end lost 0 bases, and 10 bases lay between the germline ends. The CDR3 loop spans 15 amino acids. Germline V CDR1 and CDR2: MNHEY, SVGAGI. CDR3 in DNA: TGTGCCAGCAGTTACTTTGCGGTCCCCTCCTACGAGCAGTACTTC. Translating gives CASSYFAVPSYEQYF.

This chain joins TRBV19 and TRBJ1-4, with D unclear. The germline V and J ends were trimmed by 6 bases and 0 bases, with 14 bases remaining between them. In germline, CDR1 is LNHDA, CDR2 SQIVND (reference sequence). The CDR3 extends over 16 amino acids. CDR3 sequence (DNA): TGTGCCAGTAGAGCGATGGGCCTAACAACTAATGAAAAACTGTTTTTT. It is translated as CASRAMGLTTNEKLFF.

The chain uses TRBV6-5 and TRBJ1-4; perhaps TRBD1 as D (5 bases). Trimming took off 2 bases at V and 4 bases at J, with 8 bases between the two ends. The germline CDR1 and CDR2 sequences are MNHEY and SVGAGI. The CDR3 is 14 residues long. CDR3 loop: CASSYDRHNEKLFF. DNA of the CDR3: TGTGCCAGCAGTTACGACAGACATAATGAAAAACTGTTTTTT.

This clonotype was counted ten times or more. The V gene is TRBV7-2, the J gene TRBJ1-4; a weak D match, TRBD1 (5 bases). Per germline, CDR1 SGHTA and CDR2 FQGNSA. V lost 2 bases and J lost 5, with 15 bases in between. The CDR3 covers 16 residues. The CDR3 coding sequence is TGTGCCAGCAGCTTACTAGGCCGGCAGGGAAATGAAAAACTGTTTTTT. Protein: CASSLLGRQGNEKLFF. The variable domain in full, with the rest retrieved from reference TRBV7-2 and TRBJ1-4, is GAGVSQSPSNKVTEKGKDVELRCDPISGHTALYWYRQSLGQGLEFLIYFQGNSAPDKSGLPSDRFSAERTGGSVSTLTIQRTQQEDSAVYLCASSLLGRQGNEKLFFGSGTQLSVL.

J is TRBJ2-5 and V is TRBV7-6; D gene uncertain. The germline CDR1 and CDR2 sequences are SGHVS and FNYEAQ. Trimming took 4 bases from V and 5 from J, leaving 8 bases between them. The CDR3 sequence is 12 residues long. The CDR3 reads CASSSNGETQYF. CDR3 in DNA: TGTGCCAGCAGCTCAAACGGGGAGACCCAGTACTTC. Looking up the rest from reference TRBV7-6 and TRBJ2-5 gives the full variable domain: GAGVSQSPRYKVTKRGQDVALRCDPISGHVSLYWYRQALGQGPEFLTYFNYEAQQDKSGLPNDRFSAERPEGSISTLTIQRTEQRDSAMYRCASSSNGETQYFGPGTRLLVL.

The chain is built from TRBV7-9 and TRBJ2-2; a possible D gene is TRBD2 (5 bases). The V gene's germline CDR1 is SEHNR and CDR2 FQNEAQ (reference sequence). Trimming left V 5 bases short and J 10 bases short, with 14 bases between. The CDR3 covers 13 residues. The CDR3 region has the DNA TGTGCCAGCAGCGCTGAGCCGGGGTTGGAGCTGTTTTTT. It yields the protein CASSAEPGLELFF.

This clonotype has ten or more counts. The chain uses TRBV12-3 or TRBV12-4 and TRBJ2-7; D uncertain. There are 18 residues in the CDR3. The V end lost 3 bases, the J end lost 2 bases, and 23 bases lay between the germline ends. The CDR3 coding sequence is TGTGCCAGCAGTTTTTACCGGCCTCTTGAAGGAGCTGCCTACGAGCAGTACTTC. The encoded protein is CASSFYRPLEGAAYEQYF.

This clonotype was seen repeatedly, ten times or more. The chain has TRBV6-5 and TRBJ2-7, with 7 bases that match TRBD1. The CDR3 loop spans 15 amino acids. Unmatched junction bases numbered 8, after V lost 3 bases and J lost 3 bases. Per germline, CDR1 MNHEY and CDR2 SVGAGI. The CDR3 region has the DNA TGTGCCAGCAGTTATCGGGACAGCACCTTCTACGAGCAGTACTTC. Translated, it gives CASSYRDSTFYEQYF.

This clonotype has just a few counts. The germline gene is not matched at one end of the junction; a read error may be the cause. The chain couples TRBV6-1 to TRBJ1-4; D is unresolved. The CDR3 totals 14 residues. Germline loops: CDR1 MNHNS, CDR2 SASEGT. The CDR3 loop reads CASSPGWANDKLFF. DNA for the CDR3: TGTGCCAGCAGTCCCGGGTGGGCAAATGATAAACTGTTTTTT.